This record covers a single T cell receptor beta chain. The DNA ends 3 residues before the CDR3 does, and the rest of the CDR3 is filled in from the germline J gene. CDR1 is SGHVS and CDR2 is FNYEAQ in the germline V gene. Trimming took 5 bases from V and 0 from J, leaving 14 bases between them. This CDR3 is built from 15 residues. Sequencing used immunoSEQ multiplex PCR; TCRdb keeps in-frame clones, though not all of them. Its listing shows some 11,000 clones. Related graft donors supplied nonmyeloablative bone marrow transplants, and mixed chimerism was transient. The sample belongs to a study of Tregs in tolerant kidney transplant recipients.

Sequencing used CD8+ T cells from blood (PBMCs), obtained 24 months after the transplant. The origin of this receptor is a human patient who received a combined kidney and bone marrow transplant. Some T cells may arise from the graft donor. This chain joins TRBV7-6 and TRBJ2-7; D call uncertain. This chain's CDR3 is CASSPGPGVSYEQYF. The part of the CDR3 DNA that was read is TGTGCCAGCAGCCCAGGTCCAGGAGTCTCCTACGAG.